The 22 T cell receptor beta chains in this list originate from one sample, sequenced in a study of T-cell reconstitution after alpha-beta-depleted transplantation in children. Unique molecular identifiers tagged the TCRbeta library. TCRdb reprocessed the PCR reads via MiXCR and lists one record per CDR3 protein. The repertoire holds about 900,000 distinct CDR3 sequences, about 31% seen once, with 28% in the top ten. Specimen: PBMCs, mostly from graft donor cells, collected 360 days after TCRalphabeta/CD19-depleted stem cell transplant. The source is a boy under two years old who had a stem cell transplant for SCID, so the T cells may come from the graft donor.

The chain recombines TRBV2 with TRBJ2-5; 10 bases align to TRBD2. The CDR3 is made up of 15 amino acids. CDR1 is SNHLY and CDR2 is FYNNEI in the germline V gene. V lost 6 bases and J lost 1; bases outside the gene matches: 5. The CDR3 DNA is TGTGCCAGCAGGGGAGCGGGGGGGCGCCAAGAGACCCAGTACTTC. Translating gives CASRGAGGRQETQYF.

The chain recombines TRBV7-6 with TRBJ2-3; the match to TRBD2 covers 7 bases. In germline, CDR1 is SGHVS, CDR2 FNYEAQ. The V segment lost 4 bases and the J segment 1 base; nucleotides outside the gene matches: 8. The CDR3 covers 16 residues. The chain's CDR3 is CASSSFSSGGTDTQYF. DNA of the CDR3: TGTGCCAGCAGCTCATTCTCCAGCGGGGGCACAGATACGCAGTATTTT.

This clonotype came up a few times. V and J are TRBV3-1 and TRBJ1-1; 7 bases are a match to TRBD1. Looked up from germline, CDR1 is LGHDT and CDR2 is YNNKEL (reference sequence). Trimming at V came to 3 bases and at J to 10 bases, leaving 11 bases not matched to a gene. There are 14 residues in the CDR3. CDR3 in DNA: TGTGCCAGCAGCCATCCCCTGAAGGGGGCTGGAGCTTTCTTT. It yields the protein CASSHPLKGAGAFF.

This clonotype has only one observation. The rearrangement links TRBV10-3 to TRBJ2-3, with TRBD2 matching over 8 bases. Germline CDR1 reads ENHRY; CDR2 reads SYGVKD. Germline trimming cut 10 bases from V and 2 bases from J; bases unmatched to any gene: 14. CDR3 length: 16 amino acids. The CDR3 DNA reads TGTGCCAGCAGCTACTCGACTAGCGAGTACACAGATACGCAGTATTTT. Amino acid sequence: CASSYSTSEYTDTQYF.

Remarks on this clonotype: The junction and the germline gene differ at one end; a read error may be behind it. The V and J genes are TRBV20-1 and TRBJ2-3; D tentatively fits TRBD1 or TRBD2 (5 bases each). This CDR3 contains 13 residues. Germline CDR1 and CDR2: DFQATT and SNEGSKA (reference sequence). The CDR3 DNA sequence: TGCAGTGCTACGGGATGGGGCACAAATACGCAGTATTTT. This sequence encodes CSATGWGTNTQYF.

V and J are TRBV7-9 and TRBJ2-3; a weak D match, TRBD2 (6 bases). Trimming stripped 3 bases from V and 11 bases from J, with 27 bases between. CDR3 size: 17 residues. The germline gives CDR1 SEHNR, CDR2 FQNEAQ (reference sequence). This chain's CDR3 is CASSFWGRGTSVPLQYF. CDR3 coding DNA: TGTGCCAGCAGCTTTTGGGGCCGCGGGACGTCAGTCCCCCTGCAGTATTTT.

The genes are TRBV5-1 and TRBJ2-7; tentative D call: TRBD1 (5 bases). Germline CDR1 reads SGHRS; CDR2 reads YFSETQ. V lost 0 bases and J lost 3, with 13 bases in between. The CDR3 runs to 15 residues. The CDR3 loop is CASSLDPFTGYEQYF. The CDR3 bases are TGCGCCAGCAGCTTGGATCCCTTCACAGGCTACGAGCAGTACTTC.

The rearrangement uses TRBV20-1 and TRBJ2-3; possibly TRBD1 or TRBD2 for D (5 bases each). Trimming removed 6 bases at V and 6 bases at J, with 22 bases between. The CDR3 totals 15 residues. Germline V gene sequence: CDR1 DFQATT, CDR2 SNEGSKA (reference sequence). As DNA, the CDR3 is TGCAGTGCCTCACCCTGGGACGACGGTAGGGATACGCAGTATTTT. The encoded protein is CSASPWDDGRDTQYF.

The chain combines TRBV4-1 with TRBJ2-7; weak D call: TRBD1 (5 bases). CDR1 MGHRA and CDR2 YSYEKL come from the germline V gene. V was cut by 1 base and J by 4 bases, with 14 bases left in between. The CDR3 sequence is 15 residues long. The CDR3 is CASSQVGIQGYEQYF. CDR3 bases: TGCGCCAGCAGCCAAGTAGGGATTCAGGGTTACGAGCAGTACTTC.

The chain uses TRBV6-1 and TRBJ1-5; weak D call: TRBD1 (5 bases). Germline values: CDR1 MNHNS, CDR2 SASEGT. The CDR3 length is 18 residues. The ends were cut back, 6 bases at V and 2 bases at J, with 23 bases in the middle. The CDR3 protein is CASSLGRGVGLGNQPQHF. In DNA form, the CDR3 reads TGTGCCAGCAGCCTGGGACGGGGCGTTGGGTTGGGCAATCAGCCCCAGCATTTT.

This clonotype was seen once. This chain uses TRBV20-1 with TRBJ1-1; possible D gene TRBD1, 5 bases. The CDR3 spans 11 residues. Trimming removed 6 bases at V and 8 bases at J, with 13 bases between. Germline assignment: CDR1 DFQATT and CDR2 SNEGSKA (reference sequence). The CDR3 sequence: CSAQGTVEAFF. CDR3 DNA: TGCAGTGCCCAAGGGACCGTCGAAGCTTTCTTT.

This clonotype was seen repeatedly, ten times or more. This chain connects TRBV7-2 to TRBJ2-3; D possibly corresponds to TRBD2 (6 bases). The CDR3 runs to 13 residues. V lost 5 bases and J 8 bases, leaving 14 bases between the germline ends. Germline CDR1 and CDR2: SGHTA and FQGNSA. In nucleotides, the CDR3 is TGTGCCAGCAGCCTGCTAGCGACGGGTACGCAGTATTTT. The encoded protein is CASSLLATGTQYF.

This clonotype was observed a single time. The CDR3 spells CSARRAIYNEQFF. CDR3 nucleotides: TGCAGTGCTAGGCGGGCCATCTACAATGAGCAGTTCTTC. This sequence joins TRBV20-1 and TRBJ2-1; perhaps TRBD2 as D (5 bases). Trimming pared 3 bases from V and 3 bases from J, leaving 9 bases between. This CDR3 comprises 13 residues. Germline V lookup: CDR1 DFQATT, CDR2 SNEGSKA (reference sequence).

The genes are TRBV20-1 and TRBJ1-5; D is ambiguous. The CDR3 spans 12 residues. CDR1 is DFQATT, CDR2 SNEGSKA, per germline (reference sequence). Trimming stripped 3 bases from V and 10 bases from J, with 13 bases between. CDR3 in amino acids: CSASNLRAPQHF. The CDR3 nucleotides are TGCAGTGCTAGTAACTTAAGGGCTCCCCAGCATTTT.

The chain is built from TRBV12-3 or TRBV12-4 and TRBJ2-1; TRBD1 matches at 7 bases. This CDR3 has 15 residues. The V gene end was trimmed by 5 bases and the J gene end by 3 bases; junction bases not matched to a gene: 7. CDR3 protein: CASSPRTGFYNEQFF. CDR3 sequence (DNA): TGTGCCAGCAGTCCTCGGACAGGATTCTACAATGAGCAGTTCTTC.

This clonotype was counted only a few times. The chain combines TRBV5-1 with TRBJ2-1, with 8 bases fitting TRBD1. The CDR3 has 13 amino acids. Germline assignment: CDR1 SGHRS and CDR2 YFSETQ. V lost 5 bases to trimming and J lost 5 bases; unmatched junction nucleotides: 3. For the CDR3, the DNA is TGCGCCAGCAGATTGACAGGGGACAATGAGCAGTTCTTC. This codes for CASRLTGDNEQFF.

This rearrangement joins TRBV5-5 to TRBJ1-4, with D possibly matching TRBD1 (5 bases). The CDR3 is 15 residues long. V was cut by 0 bases and J by 4 bases, with 10 bases left in between. CDR1 and CDR2 from the germline V gene are SGHKS and YYEKEE (reference sequence). As DNA, the CDR3 is TGTGCCAGCAGCTTGGTGTGGGACCGTAATGAAAAACTGTTTTTT. This gives the protein CASSLVWDRNEKLFF.

V and J are TRBV6-5 and TRBJ1-1; D gene ambiguous. Trimming took off 2 bases at V and 2 bases at J, with 6 bases between the two ends. CDR3 length equals 13 residues. Germline V CDR1 and CDR2: MNHEY, SVGAGI. CDR3 region: CASSYELNTEAFF. Here the CDR3 DNA reads TGTGCCAGCAGTTACGAGCTAAACACTGAAGCTTTCTTT.

There are a few counts of this clonotype. V usage is TRBV7-9 and J usage is TRBJ2-5; no definite D call. This CDR3 spans 13 amino acids. V lost 3 bases to trimming and J lost 5 bases, with 10 bases between them. Germline lookup yields CDR1 SEHNR and CDR2 FQNEAQ (reference sequence). This CDR3 is CASSLSSAETQYF. CDR3 DNA sequence: TGTGCCAGCAGCTTGTCCAGCGCGGAGACCCAGTACTTC.

The chain employs TRBV15 and TRBJ2-4; tentative D call: TRBD1 (6 bases). V lost 0 bases to trimming and J lost 5 bases, with 17 bases between them. In germline, CDR1 is LNHNV, CDR2 YYDKDF (reference sequence). This CDR3 comprises 17 residues. The CDR3 region has the DNA TGTGCCACCAGCAGAGATGGACTGGGGGCGGTTGAAAACATTCAGTACTTC. Amino acid sequence: CATSRDGLGAVENIQYF.

The V call is TRBV15, the J call TRBJ2-3; 8 bases align to TRBD1. V lost 3 bases and J lost 4; bases outside the gene matches: 9. The CDR3 has 16 amino acids. In germline, CDR1 is LNHNV, CDR2 YYDKDF (reference sequence). CDR3 DNA sequence: TGTGCCACCAGCAGGGTGGACAGGGAATTTGCAGATACGCAGTATTTT. Its protein is CATSRVDREFADTQYF.

This rearrangement joins TRBV2 to TRBJ2-1; D perhaps matches TRBD1 (5 bases). The V and J ends lost 7 bases and 5 bases respectively, with 21 bases between them. The germline CDR1 and CDR2 sequences are SNHLY and FYNNEI. The CDR3 is 16 residues long. The CDR3 DNA sequence: TGTGCCAGCAAATCGATCTCCTGGTTAGGGGACAATGAGCAGTTCTTC. Encoded protein: CASKSISWLGDNEQFF.